The clone carrying this T cell receptor (beta chain) has more than one count but fewer than ten. Its antigen is unknown. The sample originates from a study of regulatory T cells in long-lasting Graves disease. Both iRepertoire HTBI primers and Arm-PCR of CDR3 regions were used to build the TCR beta libraries. TCRdb used MiXCR to reprocess the multiplex PCR reads, holding one entry per CDR3 protein. The data hold around 360,000 distinct CDR3 sequences, with around 16% observed a single time. Time point reported: newly diagnosed GD, antithyroid drugs for less than 3 months. Construction of the TCR library relied on RNA isolated from PBMCs. General study findings and limits: New patients shared fewer public clonotypes (around 980) than persistent patients did (2,741).

Deletions cut 1 base from V and 2 bases from J, with 13 bases between. Germline-derived CDR1 and CDR2 are MGHRA and YSYEKL. The CDR3 extends over 16 amino acids. These data also featured in a second study, about T cells in Graves' hyperthyroidism and ophthalmopathy. That source reports: Patients aged 18 to 65 with hyperthyroidism were newly diagnosed, with duration under 2 months.

The source material was peripheral blood mononuclear cells (PBMCs), sampled at new diagnosis, from a patient treated with antithyroid drugs. This chain joins TRBV4-1 and TRBJ2-3; possibly TRBD2 for D (6 bases). The source is a woman between 18 and 29 years old with Graves disease. CDR3 in DNA: TGCGCCAGCAGCCAAGGATGGGGGGTATACACAGATACGCAGTATTTT. Its translation is CASSQGWGVYTDTQYF.